This TCR beta chain was documented in a study of T-cell memory formation after mild COVID-19. Trimming left V 6 bases short and J 7 bases short, with 8 bases between. This CDR3 is built from 11 residues. This clonotype was recorded many times. TCRdb re-analysed the 5' RACE reads in MiXCR, keeping a single row per CDR3 protein. The sample holds roughly 250,000 distinct CDR3 sequences, roughly 15% seen once. The rearrangement joins TRBV12-3 or TRBV12-4 to TRBJ2-3, with no clear D. This TCR was recovered from a young man who had mild COVID-19 (a few samples of this study predate the infection). Cell type and time point are not known. The sequencing sample was made of PBMCs or a T cell subset sorted from them (not recorded which). The CDR3 here is CASRGPNTQYF. The CDR3 bases are TGTGCCAGCAGAGGGCCTAATACGCAGTATTTT.